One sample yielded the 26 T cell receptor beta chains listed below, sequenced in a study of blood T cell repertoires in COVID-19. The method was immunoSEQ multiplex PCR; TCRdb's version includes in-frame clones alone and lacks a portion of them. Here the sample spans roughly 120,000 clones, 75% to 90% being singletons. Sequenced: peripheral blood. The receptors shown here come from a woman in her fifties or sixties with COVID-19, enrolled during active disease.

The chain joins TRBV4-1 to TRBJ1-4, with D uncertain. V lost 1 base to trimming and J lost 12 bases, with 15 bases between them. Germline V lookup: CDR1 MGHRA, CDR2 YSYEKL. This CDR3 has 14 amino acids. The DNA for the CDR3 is TGCGCCAGCAGCCAAGTAATCCGCGGGCCTGAACTGTTTTTT. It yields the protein CASSQVIRGPELFF.

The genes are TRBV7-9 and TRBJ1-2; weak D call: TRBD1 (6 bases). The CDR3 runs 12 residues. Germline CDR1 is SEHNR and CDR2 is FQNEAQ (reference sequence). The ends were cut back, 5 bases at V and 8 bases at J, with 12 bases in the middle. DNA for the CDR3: TGTGCCAGCAGCCTCCTCGACAGGGGCTACACCTTC. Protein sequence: CASSLLDRGYTF.

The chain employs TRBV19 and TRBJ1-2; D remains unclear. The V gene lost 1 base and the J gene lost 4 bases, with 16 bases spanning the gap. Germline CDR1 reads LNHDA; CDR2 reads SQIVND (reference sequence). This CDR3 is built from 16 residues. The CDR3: CASSIAGADRRYGYTF. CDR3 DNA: TGTGCCAGTAGTATAGCAGGAGCGGACCGTCGCTATGGCTACACCTTC.

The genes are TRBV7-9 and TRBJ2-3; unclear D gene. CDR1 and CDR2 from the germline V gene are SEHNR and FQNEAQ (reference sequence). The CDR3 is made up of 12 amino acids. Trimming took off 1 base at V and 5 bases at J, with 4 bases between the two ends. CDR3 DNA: TGTGCCAGCAGCTTAGACGGAGATACGCAGTATTTT. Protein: CASSLDGDTQYF. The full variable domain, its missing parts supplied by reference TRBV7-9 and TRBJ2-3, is DTGVSQNPRHKITKRGQNVTFRCDPISEHNRLYWYRQTLGQGPEFLTYFQNEAQLEKSRLLSDRFSAERPKGSFSTLEIQRTEQGDSAMYLCASSLDGDTQYFGPGTRLTVL.

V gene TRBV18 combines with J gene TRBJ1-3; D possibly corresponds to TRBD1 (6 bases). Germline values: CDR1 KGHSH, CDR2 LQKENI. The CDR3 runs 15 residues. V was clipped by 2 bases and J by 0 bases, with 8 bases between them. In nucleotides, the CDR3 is TGTGCCAGCTCACCAAACAGGGACTCTGGAAACACCATATATTTT. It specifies CASSPNRDSGNTIYF.

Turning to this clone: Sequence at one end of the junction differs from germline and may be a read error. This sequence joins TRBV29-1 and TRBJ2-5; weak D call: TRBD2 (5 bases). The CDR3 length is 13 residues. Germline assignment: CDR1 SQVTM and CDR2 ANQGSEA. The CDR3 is CSAEPGFGETQYF. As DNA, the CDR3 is TGCAGCGCTGAACCGGGGTTTGGAGAGACCCAGTACTTC.

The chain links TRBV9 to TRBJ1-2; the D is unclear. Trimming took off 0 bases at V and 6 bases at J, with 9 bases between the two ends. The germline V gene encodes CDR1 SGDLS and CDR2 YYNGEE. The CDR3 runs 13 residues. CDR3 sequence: CASSVAARDGYTF. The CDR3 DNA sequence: TGTGCCAGCAGCGTAGCTGCCCGAGATGGCTACACCTTC.

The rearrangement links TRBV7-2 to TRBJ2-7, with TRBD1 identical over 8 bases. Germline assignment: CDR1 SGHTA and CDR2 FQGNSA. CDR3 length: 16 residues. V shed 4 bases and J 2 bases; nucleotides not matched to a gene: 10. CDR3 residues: CASSSGWTGFTYEQYF. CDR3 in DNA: TGTGCCAGCAGCTCCGGATGGACAGGGTTTACCTACGAGCAGTACTTC. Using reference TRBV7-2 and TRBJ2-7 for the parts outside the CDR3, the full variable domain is GAGVSQSPSNKVTEKGKDVELRCDPISGHTALYWYRQSLGQGLEFLIYFQGNSAPDKSGLPSDRFSAERTGGSVSTLTIQRTQQEDSAVYLCASSSGWTGFTYEQYFGPGTRLTVT.

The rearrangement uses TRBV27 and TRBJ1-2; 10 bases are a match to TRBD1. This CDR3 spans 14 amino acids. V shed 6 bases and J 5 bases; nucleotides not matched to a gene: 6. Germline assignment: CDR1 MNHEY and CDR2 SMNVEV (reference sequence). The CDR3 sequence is CASSLTGGAYGYTF. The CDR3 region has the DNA TGTGCCAGCAGCTTGACAGGGGGCGCATATGGCTACACCTTC.

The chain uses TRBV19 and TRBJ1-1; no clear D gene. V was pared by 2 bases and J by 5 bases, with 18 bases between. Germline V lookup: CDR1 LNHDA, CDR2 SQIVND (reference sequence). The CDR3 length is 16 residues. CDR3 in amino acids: CASSIFFPAAETEAFF. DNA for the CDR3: TGTGCCAGTAGTATATTTTTTCCGGCGGCGGAAACTGAAGCTTTCTTT. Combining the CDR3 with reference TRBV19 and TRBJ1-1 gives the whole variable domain DGGITQSPKYLFRKEGQNVTLSCEQNLNHDAMYWYRQDPGQGLRLIYYSQIVNDFQKGDIAEGYSVSREKKESFPLTVTSAQKNPTAFYLCASSIFFPAAETEAFFGQGTRLTVV.

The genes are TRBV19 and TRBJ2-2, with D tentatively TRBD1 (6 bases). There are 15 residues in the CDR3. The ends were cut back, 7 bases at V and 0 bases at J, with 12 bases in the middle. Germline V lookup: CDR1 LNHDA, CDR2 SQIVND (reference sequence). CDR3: CASMQGRTNTGELFF. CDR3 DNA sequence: TGTGCCAGTATGCAGGGGAGAACGAACACCGGGGAGCTGTTTTTT.

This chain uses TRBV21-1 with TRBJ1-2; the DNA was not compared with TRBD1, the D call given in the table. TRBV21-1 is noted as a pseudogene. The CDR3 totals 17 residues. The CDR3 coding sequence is TGTGCCAGCAGCAAAAATGGGGGGCTCACAGGGGGCTATGGCTACACCTTC. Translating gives CASSKNGGLTGGYGYTF.

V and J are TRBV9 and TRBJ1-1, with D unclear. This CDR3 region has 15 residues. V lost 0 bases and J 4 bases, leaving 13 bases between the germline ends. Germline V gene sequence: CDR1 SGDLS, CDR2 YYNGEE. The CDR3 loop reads CASSVVSSGSTEAFF. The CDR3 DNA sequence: TGTGCCAGCAGCGTAGTATCCTCTGGGAGCACTGAAGCTTTCTTT.

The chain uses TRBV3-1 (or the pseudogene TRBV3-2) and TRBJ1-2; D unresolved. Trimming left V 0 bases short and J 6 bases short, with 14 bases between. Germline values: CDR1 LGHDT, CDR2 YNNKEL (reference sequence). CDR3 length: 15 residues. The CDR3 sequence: CASSQEVSRGNGYTF. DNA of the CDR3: TGTGCCAGCAGCCAAGAGGTGTCCAGAGGGAATGGCTACACCTTC.

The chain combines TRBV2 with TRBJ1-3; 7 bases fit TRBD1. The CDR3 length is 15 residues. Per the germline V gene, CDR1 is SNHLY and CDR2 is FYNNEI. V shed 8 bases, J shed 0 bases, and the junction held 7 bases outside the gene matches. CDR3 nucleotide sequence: TGTGCCAGCCAGATTACAGGGGACTCTGGAAACACCATATATTTT. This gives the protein CASQITGDSGNTIYF.

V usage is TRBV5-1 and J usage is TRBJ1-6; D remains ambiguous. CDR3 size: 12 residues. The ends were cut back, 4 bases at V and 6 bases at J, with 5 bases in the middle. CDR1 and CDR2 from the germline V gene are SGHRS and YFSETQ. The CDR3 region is CASSLGNSPLHF. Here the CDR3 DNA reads TGCGCCAGCAGCCTCGGTAATTCACCCCTCCACTTT.

The CDR3 region is CASSFAGKYGYTF. The DNA for the CDR3 is TGTGCCAGCAGTTTTGCAGGGAAGTATGGCTACACCTTC. This sequence joins TRBV12-3 or TRBV12-4 and TRBJ1-2, with a tentative D call TRBD1 (5 bases). The CDR3 covers 13 residues. Trimming took 3 bases from V and 5 from J, leaving 10 bases between them.

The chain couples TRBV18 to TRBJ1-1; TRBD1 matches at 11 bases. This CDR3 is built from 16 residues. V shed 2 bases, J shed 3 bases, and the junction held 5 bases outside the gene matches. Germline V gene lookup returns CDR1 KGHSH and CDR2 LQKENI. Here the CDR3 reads CASSPAGQGADTEAFF. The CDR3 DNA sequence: TGTGCCAGCTCACCAGCAGGACAGGGGGCAGACACTGAAGCTTTCTTT. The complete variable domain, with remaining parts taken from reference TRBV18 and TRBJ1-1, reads NAGVMQNPRHLVRRRGQEARLRCSPMKGHSHVYWYRQLPEEGLKFMVYLQKENIIDESGMPKERFSAEFPKEGPSILRIQQVVRGDSAAYFCASSPAGQGADTEAFFGQGTRLTVV.

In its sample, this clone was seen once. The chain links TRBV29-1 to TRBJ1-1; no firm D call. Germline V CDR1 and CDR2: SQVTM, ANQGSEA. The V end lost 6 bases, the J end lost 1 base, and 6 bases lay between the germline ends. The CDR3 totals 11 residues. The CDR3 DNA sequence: TGCAGCGTGCGGCGGAACACTGAAGCTTTCTTT. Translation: CSVRRNTEAFF.

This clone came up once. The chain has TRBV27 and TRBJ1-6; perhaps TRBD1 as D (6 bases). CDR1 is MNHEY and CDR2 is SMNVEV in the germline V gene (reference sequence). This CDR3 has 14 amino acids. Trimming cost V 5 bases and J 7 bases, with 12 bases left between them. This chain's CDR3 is CASSGQYGNSPLHF. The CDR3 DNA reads TGTGCCAGCAGTGGACAGTACGGGAATTCACCCCTCCACTTT.

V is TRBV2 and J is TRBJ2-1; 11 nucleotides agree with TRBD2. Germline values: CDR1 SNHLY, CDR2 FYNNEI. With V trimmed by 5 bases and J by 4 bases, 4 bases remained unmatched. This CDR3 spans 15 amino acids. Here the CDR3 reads CASSNIAGGYNEQFF. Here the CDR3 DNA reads TGTGCCAGCAGTAACATAGCGGGGGGGTACAATGAGCAGTTCTTC.

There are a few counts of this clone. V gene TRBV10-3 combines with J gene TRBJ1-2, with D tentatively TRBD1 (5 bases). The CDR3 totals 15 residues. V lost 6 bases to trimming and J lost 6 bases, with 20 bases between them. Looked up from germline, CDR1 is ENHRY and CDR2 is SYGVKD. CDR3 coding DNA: TGTGCCATCAGGGCACCGGGGGACCTATCTAATGGCTACACCTTC. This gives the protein CAIRAPGDLSNGYTF.

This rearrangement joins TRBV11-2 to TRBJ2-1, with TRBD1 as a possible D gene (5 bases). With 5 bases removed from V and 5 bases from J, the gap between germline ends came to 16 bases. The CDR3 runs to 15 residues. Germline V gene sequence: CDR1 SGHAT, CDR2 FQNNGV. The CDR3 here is CASSQRRIGDNEQFF. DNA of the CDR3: TGTGCCAGCAGCCAAAGAAGAATAGGGGACAATGAGCAGTTCTTC.

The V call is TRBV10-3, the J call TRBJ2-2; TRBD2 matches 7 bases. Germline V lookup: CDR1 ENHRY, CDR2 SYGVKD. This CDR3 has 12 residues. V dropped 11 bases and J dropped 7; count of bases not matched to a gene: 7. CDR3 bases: TGTGCCGGGGAGAGCGGGGACGGGGAGCTGTTTTTT. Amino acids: CAGESGDGELFF.

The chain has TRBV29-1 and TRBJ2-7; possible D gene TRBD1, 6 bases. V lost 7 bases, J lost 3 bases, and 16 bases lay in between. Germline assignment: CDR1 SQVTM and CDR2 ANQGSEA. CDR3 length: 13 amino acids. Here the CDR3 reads CSAAPGHRYEQYF. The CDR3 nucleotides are TGCAGCGCGGCCCCGGGACACCGCTACGAGCAGTACTTC.

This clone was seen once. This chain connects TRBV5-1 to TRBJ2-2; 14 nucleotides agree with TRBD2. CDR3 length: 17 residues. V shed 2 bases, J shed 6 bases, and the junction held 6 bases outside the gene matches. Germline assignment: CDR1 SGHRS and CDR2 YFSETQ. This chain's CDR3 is CASSLQGTSGGSGELFF. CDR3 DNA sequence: TGCGCCAGCAGCTTACAAGGGACTAGCGGGGGATCCGGGGAGCTGTTTTTT.